These 13 T cell receptor beta chains came from one sample sequenced in a study of T cells after yellow fever vaccination. Using its own MiXCR run on the 5' RACE reads, TCRdb lists one record per CDR3 protein. The repertoire includes fewer than 350,000 distinct CDR3 sequences, around 4.4% of them detected once, and approximately 19% sits in the top ten. Specimen: PBMCs, collected 15 days after the yellow fever booster vaccination. The receptors were gathered from a young man who received the YFV17D yellow fever vaccine.

This clonotype was detected only a few times. This chain links TRBV15 with TRBJ2-5; 10 bases are shared with TRBD1. Germline-derived CDR1 and CDR2 are LNHNV and YYDKDF (reference sequence). This CDR3 has 15 amino acids. Unmatched junction bases numbered 5, after V lost 6 bases and J lost 1 base. CDR3 protein: CATSRQGAFQETQYF. The CDR3 nucleotides are TGTGCCACCAGTAGACAGGGGGCGTTCCAAGAGACCCAGTACTTC.

In its sample, this clonotype was seen many times. V gene TRBV21-1 combines with J gene TRBJ2-5; the table's D call TRBD1 went unverified against the DNA. TRBV21-1 is marked as a pseudogene. The CDR3 has 16 amino acids. Written as DNA, the CDR3 is TGTGCCAGCAGCAAAGCAGTGGGCGGGAACCAAGAGACCCAGTACTTC. The encoded protein is CASSKAVGGNQETQYF.

This clonotype was recorded at least ten times. The chain has TRBV15 and TRBJ2-4; 8 bases are shared with TRBD1. From germline, CDR1 is LNHNV and CDR2 YYDKDF (reference sequence). J lost 2 bases, V lost 3 bases, and 6 bases had no gene match. This CDR3 has 16 amino acids. The CDR3 DNA is TGTGCCACCAGCAGTCAGCAGGGGGCAACCAAAAACATTCAGTACTTC. Residues: CATSSQQGATKNIQYF. Full variable domain (missing parts from reference TRBV15 and TRBJ2-4): DAMVIQNPRYQVTQFGKPVTLSCSQTLNHNVMYWYQQKSSQAPKLLFHYYDKDFNNEADTPDNFQSRRPNTSFCFLDIRSPGLGDTAMYLCATSSQQGATKNIQYFGAGTRLSVL.

The table lists this clonotype with many counts. J is TRBJ2-7 and V is TRBV7-9; weak D call: TRBD1 (6 bases). The CDR3 spans 17 residues. In germline, CDR1 is SEHNR, CDR2 FQNEAQ (reference sequence). Trimming shortened V by 7 bases and J by 3 bases, and 25 bases separated the two germline ends. The CDR3, as DNA: TGTGCCAGCACCCTAACGTCCGGAGGCAGGGGATACTACGAGCAGTACTTC. Protein product: CASTLTSGGRGYYEQYF.

The sample holds many counts of this clonotype. The chain combines TRBV7-8 with TRBJ2-7; 11 bases are a match to TRBD2. With V trimmed by 5 bases and J by 8 bases, 14 bases remained unmatched. This CDR3 is built from 16 residues. Germline V lookup: CDR1 SGHVS, CDR2 FQNEAQ. Here the CDR3 reads CASSQPPPASGGKQYF. CDR3 nucleotide sequence: TGTGCCAGCAGCCAACCACCCCCGGCTAGCGGGGGGAAGCAGTACTTC.

Ten or more counts support this clonotype. V gene TRBV7-9 combines with J gene TRBJ2-3; weak D call: TRBD2 (5 bases). The ends were cut back, 2 bases at V and 5 bases at J, with 8 bases in the middle. CDR3 length: 13 residues. Germline V CDR1 and CDR2: SEHNR, FQNEAQ (reference sequence). CDR3 in DNA: TGTGCCAGCAGCTTAACCGGGAAAGATACGCAGTATTTT. This encodes CASSLTGKDTQYF.

This clonotype appeared a few times. The V call is TRBV7-2, the J call TRBJ2-6, with D maybe TRBD1 (6 bases). V was pared by 2 bases and J by 2 bases, with 16 bases between. In germline, CDR1 is SGHTA, CDR2 FQGNSA. The CDR3 has 18 amino acids. CDR3 DNA sequence: TGTGCCAGCAGCTTATTTCAGGGGTATGCAACTGGGGCCAACGTCCTGACTTTC. It specifies CASSLFQGYATGANVLTF.

This clonotype was observed at least ten times. The CDR3 DNA is TGTGCCAGCTTACAGGCGCCTAGCACAGATACGCAGTATTTT. Its protein product is CASLQAPSTDTQYF. The chain has TRBV11-2 and TRBJ2-3, with D perhaps matching TRBD1 (5 bases). The CDR3 has 14 residues. Germline V gene data show CDR1 as SGHAT and CDR2 as FQNNGV. V was trimmed by 8 bases and J by 0 bases, leaving 12 bases between them.

This clonotype was observed a few times. J is TRBJ1-6 and V is TRBV6-5; D remains ambiguous. CDR1 and CDR2 from the germline V gene are MNHEY and SVGAGI. V was cut by 6 bases and J by 6 bases, with 12 bases left in between. The CDR3 has 14 residues. CDR3 protein: CASSPWRANSPLHF. The CDR3 DNA reads as TGTGCCAGCAGCCCCTGGCGGGCTAATTCACCCCTCCACTTT.

The rearrangement links TRBV6-2 or TRBV6-3 to TRBJ2-1; D remains unclear. V was clipped by 5 bases and J by 8 bases, with 16 bases between them. The germline V gene encodes CDR1 MNHEY and CDR2 SVGEGT. The length of the CDR3 is 14 residues. Here the CDR3 reads CASSRRVGGDEQFF. The CDR3 region has the DNA TGTGCCAGCAGTCGCCGGGTAGGCGGCGATGAGCAGTTCTTC.

This clonotype showed up many times. One junction end disagrees with the germline gene, perhaps due to a read error. The chain carries TRBV12-3 or TRBV12-4 and TRBJ2-1; D is perhaps TRBD1 or TRBD2 (6 bases each). The CDR3 spans 12 residues. The CDR3 bases are TGTGCCAGCAGCTTAGGGGGGAATGAGCAGTTCTTC. This gives the protein CASSLGGNEQFF.

This clonotype has a count of ten or more. The gene calls are TRBV28 and TRBJ1-1, with a possible D match to TRBD1 (5 bases). V dropped 4 bases and J dropped 0 bases, with 12 bases sitting between them. CDR3 size: 15 residues. CDR1 and CDR2 from the germline V gene are MDHEN and SYDVKM. The CDR3 bases are TGTGCCAGCAGTTCCCCGACAGCCCTGAACACTGAAGCTTTCTTT. Its translation: CASSSPTALNTEAFF.

At least ten counts were recorded for this clonotype. The rearrangement uses TRBV7-2 and TRBJ1-5; possibly TRBD1 for D (6 bases). V gave up 3 bases and J gave up 7 bases, with 13 bases separating them. CDR3 length: 14 amino acids. Germline-derived CDR1 and CDR2 are SGHTA and FQGNSA. The CDR3 coding sequence is TGTGCCAGCAGCTTTGGGCAGGGGAAGCAGCCCCAGCATTTT. It yields the protein CASSFGQGKQPQHF.